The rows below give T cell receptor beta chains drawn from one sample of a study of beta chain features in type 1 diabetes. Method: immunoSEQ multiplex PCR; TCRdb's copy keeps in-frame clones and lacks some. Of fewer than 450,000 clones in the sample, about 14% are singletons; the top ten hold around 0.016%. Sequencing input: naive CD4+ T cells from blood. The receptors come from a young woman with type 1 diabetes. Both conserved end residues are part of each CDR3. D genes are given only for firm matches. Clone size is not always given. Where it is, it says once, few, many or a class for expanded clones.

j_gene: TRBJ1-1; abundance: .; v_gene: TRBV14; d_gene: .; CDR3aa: CASRPGVGNAEAFF; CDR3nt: TGTGCCAGCAGACCAGGGGTAGGAAACGCTGAAGCTTTCTTT
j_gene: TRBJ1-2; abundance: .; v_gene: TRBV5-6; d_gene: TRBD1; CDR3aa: CASSGTGDYGYTF; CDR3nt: TGTGCCAGCAGCGGAACAGGGGACTATGGCTACACCTTC
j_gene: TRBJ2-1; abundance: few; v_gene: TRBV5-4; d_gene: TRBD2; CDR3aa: CASSLGLAGASEQFF; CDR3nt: TGTGCCAGCAGCTTGGGGCTAGCGGGAGCCAGTGAGCAGTTCTTC
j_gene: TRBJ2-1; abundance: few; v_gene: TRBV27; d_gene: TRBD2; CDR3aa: CASSLGLAGTKFF; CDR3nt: TGTGCCAGCAGTTTAGGGCTAGCGGGGACCAAGTTCTTC
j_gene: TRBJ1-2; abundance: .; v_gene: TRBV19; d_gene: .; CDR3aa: CASSFTRGGYTF; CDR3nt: TGTGCCAGTAGTTTTACAAGGGGTGGCTACACCTTC
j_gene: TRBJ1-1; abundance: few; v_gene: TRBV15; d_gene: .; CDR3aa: CATSTWTPYLNTEAFF; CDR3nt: TGTGCCACCAGCACTTGGACACCATACTTGAACACTGAAGCTTTCTTT
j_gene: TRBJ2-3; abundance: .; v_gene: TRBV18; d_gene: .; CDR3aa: CASSPGAGKDTQYF; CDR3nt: TGTGCCAGCTCACCGGGCGCGGGGAAAGATACGCAGTATTTT
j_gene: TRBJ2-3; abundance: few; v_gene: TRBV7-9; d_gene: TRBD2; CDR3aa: CASSLKVGGRTDTQYF; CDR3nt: TGTGCCAGCAGCTTAAAGGTGGGGGGGAGGACAGATACGCAGTATTTT
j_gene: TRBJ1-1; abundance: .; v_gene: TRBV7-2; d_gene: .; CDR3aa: CASSLSYYTEAFF; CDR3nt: TGTGCCAGCAGCTTATCTTACTACACTGAAGCTTTCTTT
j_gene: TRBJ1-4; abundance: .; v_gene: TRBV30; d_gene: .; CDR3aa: CAWSVQTTEKLFF; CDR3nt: TGTGCCTGGAGTGTACAGACGACTGAAAAACTGTTTTTT
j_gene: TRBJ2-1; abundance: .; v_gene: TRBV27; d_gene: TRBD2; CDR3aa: CASSVTGTSVYNEQFF; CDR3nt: TGTGCCAGCAGTGTTACCGGGACTAGCGTATACAATGAGCAGTTCTTC
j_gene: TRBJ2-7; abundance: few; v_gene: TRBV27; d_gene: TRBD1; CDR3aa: CAISDRAGHEQYF; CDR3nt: TGTGCCATCTCGGACAGGGCTGGCCACGAGCAGTACTTC
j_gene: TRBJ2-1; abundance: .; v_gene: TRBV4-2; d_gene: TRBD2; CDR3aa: CASSLKVAGLSYNEQFF; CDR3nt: TGTGCCAGCAGCTTGAAAGTAGCGGGGCTCTCCTACAATGAGCAGTTCTTC
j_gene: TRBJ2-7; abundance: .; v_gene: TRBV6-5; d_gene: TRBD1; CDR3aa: CASSRSGTAYEQYF; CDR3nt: TGTGCCAGCAGTCGGTCCGGGACAGCCTACGAGCAGTACTTC
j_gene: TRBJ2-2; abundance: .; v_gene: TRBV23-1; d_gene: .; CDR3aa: CASSQSSRPNTGELFF; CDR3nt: TGCGCCAGCAGTCAATCTAGTCGTCCCAACACCGGGGAGCTGTTTTTT
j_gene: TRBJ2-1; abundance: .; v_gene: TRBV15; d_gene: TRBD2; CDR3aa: CATSRDTGTSSYEQFF; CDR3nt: TGTGCCACCAGCAGGGATACCGGGACTAGCAGCTATGAGCAGTTCTTC
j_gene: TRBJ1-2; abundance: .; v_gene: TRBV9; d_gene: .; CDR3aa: CASSAGVPNYGYTF; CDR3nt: TGTGCCAGCAGCGCAGGGGTCCCCAACTATGGCTACACCTTC
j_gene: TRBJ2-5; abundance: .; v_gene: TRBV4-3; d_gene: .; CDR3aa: CASSQDQGLRRQETQYF; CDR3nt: TGCGCCAGCAGCCAAGATCAAGGTCTAAGGAGGCAAGAGACCCAGTACTTC
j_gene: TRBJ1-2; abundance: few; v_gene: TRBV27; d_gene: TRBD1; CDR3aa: CASSLIGNRGRQGYTF; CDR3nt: TGTGCCAGCAGCTTAATCGGAAACAGGGGGCGACAAGGCTACACCTTC
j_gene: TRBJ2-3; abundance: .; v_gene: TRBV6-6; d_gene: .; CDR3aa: CASRRLGDTQYF; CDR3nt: TGTGCCAGCCGGAGACTGGGAGATACGCAGTATTTT
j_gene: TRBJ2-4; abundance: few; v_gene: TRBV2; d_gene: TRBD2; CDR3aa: CASSVVRLAVSKNIQYF; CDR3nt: TGTGCCAGCAGTGTTGTCAGACTAGCGGTTTCCAAAAACATTCAGTACTTC
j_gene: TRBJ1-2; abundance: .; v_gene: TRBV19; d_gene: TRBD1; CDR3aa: CASSIATGALRGYGYTF; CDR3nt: TGTGCCAGTAGTATAGCGACAGGGGCCCTTCGAGGCTATGGCTACACCTTC
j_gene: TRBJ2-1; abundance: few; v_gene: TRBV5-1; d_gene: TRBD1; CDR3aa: CASSLFGQEGESSYNEQFF; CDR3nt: TGCGCCAGCAGCTTGTTCGGACAGGAAGGGGAAAGCTCCTACAATGAGCAGTTCTTC
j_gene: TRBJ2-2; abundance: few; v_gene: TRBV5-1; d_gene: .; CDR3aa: CASSLRGATGELFF; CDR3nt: TGCGCCAGCAGCTTGAGGGGTGCCACCGGGGAGCTGTTTTTT
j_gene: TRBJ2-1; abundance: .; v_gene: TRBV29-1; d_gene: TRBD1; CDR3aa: CSVGRTGGEGYNEQFF; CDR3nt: TGCAGCGTTGGCAGGACAGGGGGCGAGGGGTACAATGAGCAGTTCTTC
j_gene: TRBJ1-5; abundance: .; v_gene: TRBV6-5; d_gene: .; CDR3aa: CASSLNSYSNQPQHF; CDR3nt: TGTGCCAGCAGCCTAAACAGCTATAGCAATCAGCCCCAGCATTTT
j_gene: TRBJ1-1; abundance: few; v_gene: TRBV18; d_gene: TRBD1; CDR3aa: CASSSWTGKNTEAFF; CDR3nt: TGTGCCAGCTCATCGTGGACAGGGAAGAACACTGAAGCTTTCTTT
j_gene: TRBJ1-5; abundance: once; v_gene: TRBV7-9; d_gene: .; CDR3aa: CASSLFGNQPQHF; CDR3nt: TGTGCCAGCAGCTTGTTCGGCAATCAGCCCCAGCATTTT
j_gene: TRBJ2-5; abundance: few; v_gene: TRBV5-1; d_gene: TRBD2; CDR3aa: CASHKDGRQSKAQYF; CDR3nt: TGCGCCAGCCACAAGGACGGGAGGCAAAGTAAGGCCCAGTACTTC
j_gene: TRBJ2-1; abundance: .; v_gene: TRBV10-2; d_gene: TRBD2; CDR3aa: CASSPTRLAGGGGEQFF; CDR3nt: TGCGCCAGCAGTCCAACCCGCTTAGCGGGAGGAGGTGGTGAGCAGTTCTTC
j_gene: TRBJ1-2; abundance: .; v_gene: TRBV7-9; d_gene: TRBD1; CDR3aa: CASSFRRDRGLGYTF; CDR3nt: TGTGCCAGCAGCTTTCGCCGGGACAGGGGGCTTGGCTACACCTTC
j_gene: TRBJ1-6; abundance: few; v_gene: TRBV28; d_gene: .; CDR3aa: CGSADNNSPLHF; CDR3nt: TGTGGATCGGCGGACAATAATTCACCCCTCCACTTT